Reported below is one T cell receptor beta chain. This sample was taken from a study of cytomegalovirus exposure and HLA in healthy donors. The PCR was carried out with 60 Vbeta primers and 13 Jbeta primers. Produced via immunoSEQ multiplex PCR; TCRdb's table is partial and in-frame only. The sample has about 52,000 clones. This sequence originates from a woman aged 55-70 years in good health and CMV-seropositive. The sequenced material came from PBMCs.

In nucleotides, the CDR3 is TGCGCCAGCAGTGATCTGCAGGGGGCCCCCTACGAGCAGTACTTC. Amino acids: CASSDLQGAPYEQYF. J is TRBJ2-7 and V is TRBV10-1; 8 bases are a match to TRBD1. V lost 3 bases and J lost 2; bases outside the gene matches: 6. The CDR3 runs 15 residues. In germline, CDR1 is WNHNN, CDR2 SYGVQD (reference sequence).